These 5 T cell receptor beta chains share one sample of origin, sequenced in a study of blood T cell repertoires in COVID-19. Here immunoSEQ multiplex PCR was the method, and the copy in TCRdb shows in-frame clones only, minus some. The repertoire consists of 160,000 or so clones, with approximately 91% occurring once and the leading ten covering roughly 2%. Sequencing was carried out using peripheral blood. The source of these receptors is a man between 18 and 29 years old with acute or convalescent COVID-19.

This clone was seen just once. This sequence joins TRBV5-1 and TRBJ1-1; 7 nucleotides align to TRBD1. V lost 6 bases to trimming and J lost 1 base; unmatched junction nucleotides: 18. Per germline, CDR1 SGHRS and CDR2 YFSETQ. CDR3 length equals 18 residues. The CDR3 coding sequence is TGCGCCAGCACCAGTGGATGGGTCAGGGGGGCTTCGAACACTGAAGCTTTCTTT. This translates into CASTSGWVRGASNTEAFF.

This chain links TRBV5-8 with TRBJ2-1; maybe TRBD1 (6 bases). V dropped 4 bases and J dropped 3 bases, with 11 bases sitting between them. Germline V lookup: CDR1 SGHTS, CDR2 YDEGEE. The CDR3 totals 14 residues. This chain's CDR3 is CASSPGQLYNEQFF. Here the CDR3 DNA reads TGTGCCAGCAGCCCAGGACAGCTCTACAATGAGCAGTTCTTC. The full variable domain, completed using reference TRBV5-8 and TRBJ2-1, is EAGVTQSPTHLIKTRGQQATLRCSPISGHTSVYWYQQALGLGLQFLLWYDEGEERNRGNFPPRFSGRQFPNYSSELNVNALELEDSALYLCASSPGQLYNEQFFGPGTRLTVL.

The J gene is TRBJ1-3, the V gene TRBV19; D perhaps matches TRBD1 (5 bases). With 2 bases removed from V and 2 bases from J, the gap between germline ends came to 10 bases. CDR1 and CDR2 (germline): LNHDA, SQIVND (reference sequence). CDR3 length equals 15 residues. The CDR3 DNA reads as TGTGCCAGTAGTATAACGGGGGACCCTGGAAACACCATATATTTT. It specifies CASSITGDPGNTIYF.

This rearrangement joins TRBV24-1 to TRBJ1-2; 11 bases line up with TRBD1. The CDR3 is made up of 14 amino acids. Germline CDR1 KGHDR, CDR2 SFDVKD. V was clipped by 8 bases and J by 3 bases; unmatched bases: 4. CDR3 DNA sequence: TGTGCCACCACTTGGACAGGGGGCTACTATGGCTACACCTTC. Its protein is CATTWTGGYYGYTF.

The sample holds one count of this clone. The chain links TRBV3-1 (or the pseudogene TRBV3-2) to TRBJ2-2, with TRBD2 matching 8 bases. J was trimmed by 2 bases and V by 6 bases; bases with no gene match: 5. Germline loops: CDR1 LGHDT, CDR2 YNNKEL (reference sequence). The CDR3 runs to 15 residues. The CDR3 region has the DNA TGTGCCAGCAGTACAAGCGGGAGCAACACCGGGGAGCTGTTTTTT. It specifies CASSTSGSNTGELFF.